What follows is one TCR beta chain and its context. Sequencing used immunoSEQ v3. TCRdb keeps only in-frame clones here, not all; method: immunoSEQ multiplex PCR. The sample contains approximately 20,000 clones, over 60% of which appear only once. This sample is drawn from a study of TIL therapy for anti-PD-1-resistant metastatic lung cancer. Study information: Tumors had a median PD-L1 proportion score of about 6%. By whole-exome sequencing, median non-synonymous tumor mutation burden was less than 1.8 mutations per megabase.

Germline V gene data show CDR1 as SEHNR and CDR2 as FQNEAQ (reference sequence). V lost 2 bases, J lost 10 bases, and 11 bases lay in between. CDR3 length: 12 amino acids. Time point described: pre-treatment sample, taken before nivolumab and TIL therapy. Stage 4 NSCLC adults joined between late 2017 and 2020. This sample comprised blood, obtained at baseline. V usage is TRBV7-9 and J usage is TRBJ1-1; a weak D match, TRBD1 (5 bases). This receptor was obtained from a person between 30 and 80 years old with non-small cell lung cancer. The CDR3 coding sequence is TGTGCCAGCAGCTTACTGGGGCGGGGAGCTTTCTTT. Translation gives CASSLLGRGAFF.